This TCR beta chain was sequenced in a study of T cells after yellow fever vaccination. The overall study: Staining for CD3, CD45RA, CCR7 and CD95 enabled sorting of EM, EMRA, CM and Tscm memory subsets. Libraries from low-cell-number fractions were prepared with the SMART-Seq v4 Ultra Low Input RNA kit. The study, taken as a whole, reports: CD4 and CD8 compartments shared a small share of clonotypes. At day 0, almost all vaccine-responding clonotypes escaped detection in the sorted memory subsets.

MiXCR, applied by TCRdb to the 5' RACE reads, yields one record per CDR3 protein. The sample shows 46,000 or so distinct CDR3 sequences, 5% to 8% of them seen only once. CDR3 size: 14 residues. Trimming cost V 6 bases and J 6 bases; bases outside gene matches: 8. This clonotype was picked up many times. This TCR was sampled from a man aged 25-45 years who received the YFV17D yellow fever vaccine. Sequenced here: PBMCs, either bulk or a sorted T-cell subset (CD4+, CD8+, memory, or dextramer-sorted; not recorded which), sampled 45 days after the yellow fever booster vaccination. The chain employs TRBV12-3 or TRBV12-4 and TRBJ1-5, with 7 bases matching TRBD1. CDR3 amino acids: CASSDREGSQPQHF. The CDR3 DNA is TGTGCCAGCAGCGACAGGGAGGGGAGTCAGCCCCAGCATTTT.